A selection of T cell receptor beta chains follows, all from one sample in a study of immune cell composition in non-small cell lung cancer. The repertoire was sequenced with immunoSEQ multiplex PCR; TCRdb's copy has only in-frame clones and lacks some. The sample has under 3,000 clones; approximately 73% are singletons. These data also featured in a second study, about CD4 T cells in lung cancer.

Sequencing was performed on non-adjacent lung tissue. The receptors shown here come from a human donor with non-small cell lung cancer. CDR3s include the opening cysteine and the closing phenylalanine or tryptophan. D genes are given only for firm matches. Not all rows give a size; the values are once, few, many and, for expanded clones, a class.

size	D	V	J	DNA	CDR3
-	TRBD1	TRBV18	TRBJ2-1	TGTGCCAGCTCACCACGGGACAGGGCGACCTACAATGAGCAGTTCTTC	CASSPRDRATYNEQFF
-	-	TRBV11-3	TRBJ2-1	TGTGCCTCCCAGTCGGGGAATACTGAGCAGTTCTTC	CASQSGNTEQFF
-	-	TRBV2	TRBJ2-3	TGTGCCAGCAGTGAAGGTTCAGGAACCAACACAGATACGCAGTATTTT	CASSEGSGTNTDTQYF
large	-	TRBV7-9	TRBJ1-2	TGTGCCAGCAGCTTTGGAGGGATGTTTTATGGCTACACCTTC	CASSFGGMFYGYTF
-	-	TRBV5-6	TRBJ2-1	TGTGCCAGCAGCTTGGATCTCGGGGGGCCAAGATACAATGAGCAGTTCTTC	CASSLDLGGPRYNEQFF
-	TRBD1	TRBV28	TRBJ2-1	TGTGCCAGCAGAGAGACAGGGGGGTGGCAGTTCTTC	CASRETGGWQFF
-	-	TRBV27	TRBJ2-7	TGTGCCAGCAAAGGAGGGGAATCCTACGAGCAGTACTTC	CASKGGESYEQYF
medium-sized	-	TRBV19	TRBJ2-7	TGTGCCAGTAGTATGGGCGCCCGGGAGCAGCAGTACTTC	CASSMGAREQQYF
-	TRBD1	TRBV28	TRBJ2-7	TGTGCCAGCAGTTCCCAGGGGGTATCCTACGAGCAGTACTTC	CASSSQGVSYEQYF
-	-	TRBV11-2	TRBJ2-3	TGTGCCAGCAGCTTAGATCGCGTGGTCGGTACGCAGTATTTT	CASSLDRVVGTQYF
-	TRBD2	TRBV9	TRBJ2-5	TGTGCCAGCAGCGCAAGAGCGGGAGTCCCCCCAATAGGAGAGACCCAGTACTTC	CASSARAGVPPIGETQYF
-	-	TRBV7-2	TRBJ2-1	TGTGCCAGCAGCCCAACTAGTTACAATGAGCAGTTCTTC	CASSPTSYNEQFF
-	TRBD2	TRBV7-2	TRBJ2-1	TGTGCCAGCAGCCGCACTAGCGGGGGGTACAATGAGCAGTTCTTC	CASSRTSGGYNEQFF
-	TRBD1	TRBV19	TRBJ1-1	TGTGCCAGTATCAGAACAGGGGGCTTGACTGAAGCTTTCTTT	CASIRTGGLTEAFF
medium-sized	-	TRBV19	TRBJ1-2	TGTGCCAGTAGCCCCACGAGGGAGGGAGGATATGGCTACACCTTC	CASSPTREGGYGYTF
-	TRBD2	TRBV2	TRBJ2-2	TGTGCCAGCAGACTGATGAGACTAGCGGGGGTCGGCGGGGAGCTGTTTTTT	CASRLMRLAGVGGELFF
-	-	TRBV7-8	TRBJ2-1	TGTGCCAGCAGCCCTAGCCTGACAGGGTCTGGGGGGTTTGAGCAGTTCTTC	CASSPSLTGSGGFEQFF
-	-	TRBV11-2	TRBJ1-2	TGTGCCAGCAGCCGACTAACAGACGGGATTACGAGAGGCTACACCTTC	CASSRLTDGITRGYTF
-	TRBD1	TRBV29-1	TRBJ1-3	TGCAGCGTAAGACAGGGGGGCGGAAACACCATATATTTT	CSVRQGGGNTIYF
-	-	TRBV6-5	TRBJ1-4	TGTGCCAGCGAGCCGACGGACAGAAATGAAAAACTGTTTTTT	CASEPTDRNEKLFF
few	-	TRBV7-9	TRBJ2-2	TGTGCCAGCAGCCAATACAATGACAGGGAGCTGTTTTTT	CASSQYNDRELFF
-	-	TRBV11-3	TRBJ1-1	TGTGCCAGCAGCATGACAGGTTCCGGCACTGAAGCTTTCTTT	CASSMTGSGTEAFF
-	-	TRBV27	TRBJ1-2	TGTGCCAGCAGTTTAGCAGGGTCTAACTATGGCTACACCTTC	CASSLAGSNYGYTF
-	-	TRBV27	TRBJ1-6	TGTGCCAGCAAACTACAGGGCGACAATTCACCCCTCCACTTT	CASKLQGDNSPLHF
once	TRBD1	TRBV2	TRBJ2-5	TGTGCCAGCAGTGAAGCAAGGACAGGGGGACAAGAGACCCAGTACTTC	CASSEARTGGQETQYF
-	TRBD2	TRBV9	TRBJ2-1	TGTGCCAGCAGCAGTCCGGGACTAGCGGGGGGGAGCTCCTACAATGAGCAGTTCTTC	CASSSPGLAGGSSYNEQFF
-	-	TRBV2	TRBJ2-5	TGTGCCAGCACCTCATACGAGGTTCATAGGGAGACCCAGTACTTC	CASTSYEVHRETQYF